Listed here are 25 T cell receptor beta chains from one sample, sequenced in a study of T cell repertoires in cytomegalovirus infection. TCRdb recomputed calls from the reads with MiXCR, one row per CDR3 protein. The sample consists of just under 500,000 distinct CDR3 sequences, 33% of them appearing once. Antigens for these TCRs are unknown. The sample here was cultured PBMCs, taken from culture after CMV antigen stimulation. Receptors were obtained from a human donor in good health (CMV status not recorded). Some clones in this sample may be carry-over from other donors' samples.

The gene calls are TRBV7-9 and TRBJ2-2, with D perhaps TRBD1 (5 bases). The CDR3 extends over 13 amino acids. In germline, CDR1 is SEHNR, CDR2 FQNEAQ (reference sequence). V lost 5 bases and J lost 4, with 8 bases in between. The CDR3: CASSTDTTGELFF. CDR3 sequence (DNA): TGTGCCAGCAGCACGGACACCACCGGGGAGCTGTTTTTT.

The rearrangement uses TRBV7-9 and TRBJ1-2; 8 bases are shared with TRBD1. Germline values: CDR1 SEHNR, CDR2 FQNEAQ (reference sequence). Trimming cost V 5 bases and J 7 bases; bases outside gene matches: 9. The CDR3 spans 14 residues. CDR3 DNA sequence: TGTGCCAGCAGCCCCGGGACAGGTCTATTTGGCTACACCTTC. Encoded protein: CASSPGTGLFGYTF.

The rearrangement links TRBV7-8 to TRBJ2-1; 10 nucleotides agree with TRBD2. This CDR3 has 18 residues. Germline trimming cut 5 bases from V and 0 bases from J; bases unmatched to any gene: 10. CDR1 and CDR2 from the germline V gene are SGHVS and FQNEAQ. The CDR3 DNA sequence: TGTGCCAGCAGCAGCTCCGGGACTAGCGTCGTCTCCTACAATGAGCAGTTCTTC. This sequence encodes CASSSSGTSVVSYNEQFF. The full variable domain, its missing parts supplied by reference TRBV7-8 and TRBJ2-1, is GAGVSQSPRYKVAKRGQDVALRCDPISGHVSLFWYQQALGQGPEFLTYFQNEAQLDKSGLPSDRFFAERPEGSVSTLKIQRTQQEDSAVYLCASSSSGTSVVSYNEQFFGPGTRLTVL.

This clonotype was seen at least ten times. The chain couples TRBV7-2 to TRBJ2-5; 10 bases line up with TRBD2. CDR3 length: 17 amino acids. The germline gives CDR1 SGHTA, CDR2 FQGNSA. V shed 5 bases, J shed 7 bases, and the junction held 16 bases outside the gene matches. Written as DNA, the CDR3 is TGTGCCAGCAGCGGTCCGGCGGAGGGGACTAGCGTGGTGACCCAGTACTTC. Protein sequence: CASSGPAEGTSVVTQYF.

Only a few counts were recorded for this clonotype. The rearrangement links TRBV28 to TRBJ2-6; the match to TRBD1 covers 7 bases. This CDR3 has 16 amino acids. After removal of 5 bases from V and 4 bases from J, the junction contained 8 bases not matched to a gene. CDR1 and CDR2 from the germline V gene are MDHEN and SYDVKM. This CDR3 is CASSTDRNWGANVLTF. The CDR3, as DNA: TGTGCCAGCAGTACGGACAGGAACTGGGGGGCCAACGTCCTGACTTTC.

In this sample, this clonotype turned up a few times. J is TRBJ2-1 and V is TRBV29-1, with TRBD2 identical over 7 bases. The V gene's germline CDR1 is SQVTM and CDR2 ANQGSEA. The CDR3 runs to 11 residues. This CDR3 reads CTGGSFDEQFF. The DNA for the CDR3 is TGCACAGGCGGGAGTTTTGATGAGCAGTTCTTC.

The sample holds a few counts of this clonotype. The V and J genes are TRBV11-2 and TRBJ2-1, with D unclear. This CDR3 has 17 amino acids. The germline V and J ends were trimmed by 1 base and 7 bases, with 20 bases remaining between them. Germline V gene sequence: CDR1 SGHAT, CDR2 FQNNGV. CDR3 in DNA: TGTGCCAGCAGCTTAGTTGTTGCTATCCAGTTACGGAATGAGCAGTTCTTC. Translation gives CASSLVVAIQLRNEQFF. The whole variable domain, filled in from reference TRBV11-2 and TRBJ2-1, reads EAGVAQSPRYKIIEKRQSVAFWCNPISGHATLYWYQQILGQGPKLLIQFQNNGVVDDSQLPKDRFSAERLKGVDSTLKIQPAKLEDSAVYLCASSLVVAIQLRNEQFFGPGTRLTVL.

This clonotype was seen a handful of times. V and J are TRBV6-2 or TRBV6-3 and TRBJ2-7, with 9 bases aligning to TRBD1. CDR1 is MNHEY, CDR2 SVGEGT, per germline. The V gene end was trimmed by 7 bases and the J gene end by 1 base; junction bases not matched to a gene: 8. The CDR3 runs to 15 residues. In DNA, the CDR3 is TGTGCCAGCAATAGCCCGGGACAGGGTTCCTACGAGCAGTACTTC. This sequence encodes CASNSPGQGSYEQYF.

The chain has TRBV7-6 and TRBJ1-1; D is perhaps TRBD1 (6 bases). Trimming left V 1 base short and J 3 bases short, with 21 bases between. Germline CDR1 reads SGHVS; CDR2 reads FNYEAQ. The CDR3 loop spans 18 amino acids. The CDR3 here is CASSLEIPARGADTEAFF. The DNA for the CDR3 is TGTGCCAGCAGCTTAGAAATCCCGGCTAGGGGGGCCGACACTGAAGCTTTCTTT.

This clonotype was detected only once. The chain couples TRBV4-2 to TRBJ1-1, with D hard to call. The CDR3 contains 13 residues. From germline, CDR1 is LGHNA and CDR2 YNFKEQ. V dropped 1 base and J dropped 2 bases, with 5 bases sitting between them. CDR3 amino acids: CASSQVKNTEAFF. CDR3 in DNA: TGTGCCAGCAGCCAAGTTAAAAACACTGAAGCTTTCTTT.

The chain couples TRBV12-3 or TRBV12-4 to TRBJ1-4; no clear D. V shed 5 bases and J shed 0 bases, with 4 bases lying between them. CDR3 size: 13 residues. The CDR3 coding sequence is TGTGCCAGCAGTGGGACAACTAATGAAAAACTGTTTTTT. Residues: CASSGTTNEKLFF.

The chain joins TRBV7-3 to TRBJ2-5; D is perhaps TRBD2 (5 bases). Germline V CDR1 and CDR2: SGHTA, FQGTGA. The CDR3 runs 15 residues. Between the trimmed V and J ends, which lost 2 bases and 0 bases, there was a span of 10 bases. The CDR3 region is CASSLGGWYQETQYF. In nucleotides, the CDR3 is TGTGCCAGCAGCTTAGGCGGGTGGTACCAAGAGACCCAGTACTTC.

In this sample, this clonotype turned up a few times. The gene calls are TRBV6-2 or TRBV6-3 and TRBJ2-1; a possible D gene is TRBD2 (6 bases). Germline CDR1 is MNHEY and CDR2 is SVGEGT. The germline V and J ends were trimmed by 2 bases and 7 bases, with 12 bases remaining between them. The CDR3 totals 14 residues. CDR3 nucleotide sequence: TGTGCCAGCAGTTACCCAGGGCGGGGAAATGAGCAGTTCTTC. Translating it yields CASSYPGRGNEQFF.

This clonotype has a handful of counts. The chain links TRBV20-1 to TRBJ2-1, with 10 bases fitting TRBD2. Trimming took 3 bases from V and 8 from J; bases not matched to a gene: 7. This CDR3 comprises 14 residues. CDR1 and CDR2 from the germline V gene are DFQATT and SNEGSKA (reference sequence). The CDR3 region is CSASLSGRGDEQFF. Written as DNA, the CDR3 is TGCAGTGCTAGTCTCAGCGGGAGGGGCGATGAGCAGTTCTTC.

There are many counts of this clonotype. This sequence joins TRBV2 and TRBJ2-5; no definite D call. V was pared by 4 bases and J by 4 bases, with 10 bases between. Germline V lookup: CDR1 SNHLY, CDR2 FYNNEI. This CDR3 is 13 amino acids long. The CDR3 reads CASSVERGETQYF. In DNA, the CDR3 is TGTGCCAGCAGTGTGGAACGAGGAGAGACCCAGTACTTC.

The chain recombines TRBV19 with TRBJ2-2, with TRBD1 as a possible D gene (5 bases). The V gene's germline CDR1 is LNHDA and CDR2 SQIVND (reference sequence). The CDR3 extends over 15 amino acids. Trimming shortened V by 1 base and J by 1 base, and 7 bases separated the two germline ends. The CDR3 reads CASSIVTVNTGELFF. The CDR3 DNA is TGTGCCAGTAGTATAGTGACAGTGAACACCGGGGAGCTGTTTTTT. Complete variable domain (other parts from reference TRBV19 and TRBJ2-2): DGGITQSPKYLFRKEGQNVTLSCEQNLNHDAMYWYRQDPGQGLRLIYYSQIVNDFQKGDIAEGYSVSREKKESFPLTVTSAQKNPTAFYLCASSIVTVNTGELFFGEGSRLTVL.

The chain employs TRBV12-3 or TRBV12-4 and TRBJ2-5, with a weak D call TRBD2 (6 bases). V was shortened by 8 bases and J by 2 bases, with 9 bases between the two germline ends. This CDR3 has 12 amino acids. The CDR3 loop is CASDGGQETQYF. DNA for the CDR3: TGTGCCAGCGACGGGGGTCAAGAGACCCAGTACTTC.

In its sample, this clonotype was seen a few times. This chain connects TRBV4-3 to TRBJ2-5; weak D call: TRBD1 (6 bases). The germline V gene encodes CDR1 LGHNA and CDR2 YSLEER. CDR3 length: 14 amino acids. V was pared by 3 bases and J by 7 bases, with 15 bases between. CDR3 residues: CASSQGPGERTQYF. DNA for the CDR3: TGCGCCAGCAGCCAGGGCCCAGGGGAGCGGACCCAGTACTTC.

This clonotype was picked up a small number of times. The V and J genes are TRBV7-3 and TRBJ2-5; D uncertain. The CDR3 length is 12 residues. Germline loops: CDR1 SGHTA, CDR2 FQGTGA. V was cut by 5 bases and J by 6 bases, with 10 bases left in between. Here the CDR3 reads CASSPIEKTQYF. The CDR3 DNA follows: TGTGCCAGCAGCCCCATCGAAAAGACCCAGTACTTC.

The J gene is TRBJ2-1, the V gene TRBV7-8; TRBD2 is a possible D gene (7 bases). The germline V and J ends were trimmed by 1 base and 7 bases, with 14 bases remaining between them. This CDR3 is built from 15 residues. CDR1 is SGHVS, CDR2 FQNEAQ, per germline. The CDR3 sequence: CASSLGVGGGNEQFF. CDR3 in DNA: TGTGCCAGCAGCTTAGGGGTAGGGGGAGGGAATGAGCAGTTCTTC. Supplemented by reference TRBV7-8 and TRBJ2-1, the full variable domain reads GAGVSQSPRYKVAKRGQDVALRCDPISGHVSLFWYQQALGQGPEFLTYFQNEAQLDKSGLPSDRFFAERPEGSVSTLKIQRTQQEDSAVYLCASSLGVGGGNEQFFGPGTRLTVL.

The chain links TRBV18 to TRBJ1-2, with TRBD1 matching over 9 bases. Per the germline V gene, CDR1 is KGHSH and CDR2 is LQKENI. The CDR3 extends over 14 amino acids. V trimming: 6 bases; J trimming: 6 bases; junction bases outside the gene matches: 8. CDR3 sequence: CASSPGQGRNGYTF. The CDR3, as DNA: TGTGCCAGCTCCCCAGGACAGGGGCGAAATGGCTACACCTTC.

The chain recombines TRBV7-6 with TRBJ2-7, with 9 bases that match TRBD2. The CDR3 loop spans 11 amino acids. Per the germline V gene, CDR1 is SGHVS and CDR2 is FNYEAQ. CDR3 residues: CASGSPGEQYF. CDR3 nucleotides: TGTGCTAGCGGGAGCCCGGGCGAGCAGTACTTC.

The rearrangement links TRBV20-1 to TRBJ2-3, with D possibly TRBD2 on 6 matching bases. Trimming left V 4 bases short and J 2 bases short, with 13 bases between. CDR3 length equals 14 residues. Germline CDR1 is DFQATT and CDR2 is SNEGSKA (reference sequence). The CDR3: CSAKSAGFTDTQYF. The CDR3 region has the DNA TGCAGTGCTAAGTCGGCGGGGTTCACAGATACGCAGTATTTT.

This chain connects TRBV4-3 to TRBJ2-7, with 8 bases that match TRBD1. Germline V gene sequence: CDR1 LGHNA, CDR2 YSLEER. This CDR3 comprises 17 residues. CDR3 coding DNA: TGCGCCAGCAGCCAAGCCTTCGACAGGGGCGTCTCCTACAAGCAGTACGTC. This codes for CASSQAFDRGVSYKQYV.

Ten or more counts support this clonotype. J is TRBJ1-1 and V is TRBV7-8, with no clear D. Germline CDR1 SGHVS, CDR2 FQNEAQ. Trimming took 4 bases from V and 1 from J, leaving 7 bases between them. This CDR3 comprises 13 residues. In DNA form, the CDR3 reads TGTGCCAGCAGCTCGAGACAGAACACTGAAGCTTTCTTT. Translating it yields CASSSRQNTEAFF.